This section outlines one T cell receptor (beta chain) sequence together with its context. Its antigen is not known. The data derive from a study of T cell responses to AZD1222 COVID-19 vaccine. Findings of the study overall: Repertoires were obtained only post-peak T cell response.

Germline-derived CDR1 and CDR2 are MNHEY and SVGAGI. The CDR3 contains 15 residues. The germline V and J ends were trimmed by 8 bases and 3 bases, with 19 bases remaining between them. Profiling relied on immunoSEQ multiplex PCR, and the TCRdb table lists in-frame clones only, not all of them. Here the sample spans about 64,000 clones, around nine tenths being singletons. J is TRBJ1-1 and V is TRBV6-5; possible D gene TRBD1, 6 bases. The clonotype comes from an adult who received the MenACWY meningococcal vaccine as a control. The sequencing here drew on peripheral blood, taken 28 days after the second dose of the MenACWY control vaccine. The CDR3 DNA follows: TGTGCCAGCCGTCGCAGGGGAGGTTCGGACACTGAAGCTTTCTTT. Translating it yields CASRRRGGSDTEAFF.